A selection of T cell receptor beta chains follows, all from one sample in a study of blood T cell repertoires in COVID-19. Sequenced by immunoSEQ multiplex PCR; TCRdb stores in-frame clones only, minus some. The table has more than 350,000 clones, approximately 89% seen once. The sample taken for sequencing was peripheral blood. The receptors shown here come from a woman in her 30s with COVID-19, enrolled during active disease. Each CDR3 is given with its conserved first and last residue. D genes are given only for firm matches. Clone size is given for some rows only: seen once, a few or many times, or a class if the clone is expanded.

d_gene	abundance	v_gene	j_gene	CDR3nt	CDR3aa
NA	NA	TRBV6-2/TRBV6-3	TRBJ2-4	TGTGCCAGCACCCCCAACCGGGACATTCAGTACTTC	CASTPNRDIQYF
NA	NA	TRBV12-3/TRBV12-4	TRBJ1-1	TGTGCCAGCAGTTTCACGGGGAACACTGAAGCTTTCTTT	CASSFTGNTEAFF
NA	NA	TRBV7-2	TRBJ2-7	TGTGCCAGCAGCTTAGAGACAGGCTACGAGCAGTACTTC	CASSLETGYEQYF
TRBD2	NA	TRBV2	TRBJ2-1	TGTGCCAGCAGTGAGGTAGCGGGTGGGAATGAGCAGTTCTTC	CASSEVAGGNEQFF
TRBD1	NA	TRBV19	TRBJ2-7	TGTGCCAGTAGTATCGAAGGAACAGGGGTCTCAGAGCAGTACTTC	CASSIEGTGVSEQYF
NA	once	TRBV2	TRBJ1-1	TGTGCCAGCAGTTTAGACACTTCACCCACTGAAGCTTTCTTT	CASSLDTSPTEAFF
NA	NA	TRBV13	TRBJ2-7	TGTGCCAGCAGCCCATACAGGGAACTCTCCTACGAGCAGTACTTC	CASSPYRELSYEQYF
NA	NA	TRBV7-3	TRBJ2-7	TGTGCCAGCAGCTTACGGCCTGGAGGCTACGAGCAGTACTTC	CASSLRPGGYEQYF
NA	once	TRBV5-6	TRBJ2-7	TGTGCCAGCAGCTTGGCTCAGAGGAGCTCCTACGAGCAGTACTTC	CASSLAQRSSYEQYF
NA	NA	TRBV29-1	TRBJ2-7	TGCAGCGTTGAGTTAGCTAACGAGCAGTACTTC	CSVELANEQYF
NA	NA	TRBV5-4	TRBJ2-2	TGTGCCAGCAGCTTTTACGCAGGGAACACCGGGGAGCTGTTTTTT	CASSFYAGNTGELFF